This section outlines one T cell receptor (beta chain) sequence together with its context. Its antigen is unidentified. Libraries were prepared by immunoSEQ multiplex PCR; TCRdb keeps only in-frame clonotypes and omits some of them. The sample records 120,000 to 150,000 clones, approximately 90% being singletons. This entry comes from a study of T cell responses to AZD1222 COVID-19 vaccine. On the study more broadly: Second-dose timings of about 4 or about 12 weeks were pooled. Study findings and constraints: Donors were largely white British and mainly female; clonal diversity was possibly underestimated. The number of AZD1222 recipients seropositive at baseline was only six. No day 14 peak samples; only post-peak repertoires were characterized.

Trimming took off 1 base at V and 8 bases at J, with 15 bases between the two ends. The CDR3 spans 15 residues. Germline CDR1 SGHAT, CDR2 FQNNGV. This sample comprised peripheral blood, obtained on day 0 of AZD1222 vaccination. The rearrangement uses TRBV11-2 and TRBJ2-1, with D possibly matching TRBD2 (7 bases). The sequence derives from an adult in good health. CDR3 loop: CASSLARGRFDEQFF. The CDR3 DNA is TGTGCCAGCAGCTTAGCGCGGGGGCGGTTCGATGAGCAGTTCTTC. Complete variable domain (other parts from reference TRBV11-2 and TRBJ2-1): EAGVAQSPRYKIIEKRQSVAFWCNPISGHATLYWYQQILGQGPKLLIQFQNNGVVDDSQLPKDRFSAERLKGVDSTLKIQPAKLEDSAVYLCASSLARGRFDEQFFGPGTRLTVL.